These T cell receptor beta chains were read from a single sample in a study of identical twins. One entry per CDR3 protein results from TCRdb running MiXCR on the 5' RACE reads. The sample lists 690,000 or so distinct CDR3 sequences, more than 6.5% occurring once. These data are also associated with another study on yellow fever vaccine responses in identical twins.

The sample was PBMCs. These receptors were taken from a woman younger than 35 in good health. Each CDR3 is given with its conserved first and last residue. D genes are given only for firm matches. Size values are once, few and many counts, or a class for expanded clones, and some rows have none.

d_call,j_call,v_call,clone_size,cdr3_nt,cdr3_aa
NA,TRBJ2-7,TRBV12-3/TRBV12-4,many,TGTGCCAGCAGTACCCAGGCGGGACCTACGGAGCAGTACTTC,CASSTQAGPTEQYF
NA,TRBJ2-7,TRBV6-2/TRBV6-3,NA,TGTGCCAGCAGTTACAGGGAGGAGCAGTACTTC,CASSYREEQYF
TRBD2,TRBJ2-1,TRBV6-2/TRBV6-3,few,TGTGCCAGCAGTTCCCAGACTAGCGGGAGGGGTGAGCAGTTCTTC,CASSSQTSGRGEQFF
TRBD2,TRBJ2-3,TRBV27,NA,TGTGCCAGCAGGCAGCCGGGACTAGCGGGAGTAGATACGCAGTATTTT,CASRQPGLAGVDTQYF
NA,TRBJ1-2,TRBV2,NA,TGTGCCAGCAGTGATGACAGCCAGAATGGCTACACCTTC,CASSDDSQNGYTF
NA,TRBJ2-3,TRBV15,few,TGTGCCACCAGCAGAGATCGGCTAGCTGTGGATACGCAGTATTTT,CATSRDRLAVDTQYF
TRBD2,TRBJ2-1,TRBV4-3,few,TGCGCCAGCAGCCAGGGAGCGGGAGGGCTGGGCGATGAGCAGTTCTTC,CASSQGAGGLGDEQFF
NA,TRBJ2-3,TRBV20-1,many,TGCAGTGCCCGCAGGGGGGCCACAGATACGCAGTATTTT,CSARRGATDTQYF
TRBD2,TRBJ2-5,TRBV2,NA,TGTGCCAGCAGTGTGTCACTAGCGGAAGAGACCCAGTACTTC,CASSVSLAEETQYF
NA,TRBJ2-2,TRBV12-3/TRBV12-4,many,TGTGCCAGCAACTACCTTACCCCAGGGACGACCGGGGAGCTGTTTTTT,CASNYLTPGTTGELFF
NA,TRBJ2-1,TRBV6-5,many,TGTGCCAGCAGTTACTCGATATTAAGAGCGGGTGAGCAGTTCTTC,CASSYSILRAGEQFF
TRBD2,TRBJ2-1,TRBV29-1,few,TGCAGCGTCCCTCTTACTAGCGGGAGGAGTCTTGAGCAGTTCTTC,CSVPLTSGRSLEQFF
TRBD1,TRBJ1-6,TRBV7-1,NA,TGTGCCAGCAGCTCCCCGGACAGGGGAGTTCTTCACAGCTCCTATAATTCACCCCTCCACTTT,CASSSPDRGVLHSSYNSPLHF
NA,TRBJ2-3,TRBV4-3,few,TGCGCCAGCAGCCAATACGTTCCAGATACGCAGTATTTT,CASSQYVPDTQYF
TRBD2,TRBJ2-3,TRBV15,NA,TGTGCCACCAGCAAACCAGGACTAGCGGGGGGCCCGTTAACAGATACGCAGTATTTT,CATSKPGLAGGPLTDTQYF
NA,TRBJ2-5,TRBV7-2,many,TGTGCCAGCAGCCACCAAGAGACCCAGTACTTC,CASSHQETQYF
NA,TRBJ2-2,TRBV6-1,few,TGTGCCAGCAGTGATGAAGATGAGAGGAGGGCCTTTTATTGGGGGGCCGGGGAGCTGTTTTTT,CASSDEDERRAFYWGAGELFF